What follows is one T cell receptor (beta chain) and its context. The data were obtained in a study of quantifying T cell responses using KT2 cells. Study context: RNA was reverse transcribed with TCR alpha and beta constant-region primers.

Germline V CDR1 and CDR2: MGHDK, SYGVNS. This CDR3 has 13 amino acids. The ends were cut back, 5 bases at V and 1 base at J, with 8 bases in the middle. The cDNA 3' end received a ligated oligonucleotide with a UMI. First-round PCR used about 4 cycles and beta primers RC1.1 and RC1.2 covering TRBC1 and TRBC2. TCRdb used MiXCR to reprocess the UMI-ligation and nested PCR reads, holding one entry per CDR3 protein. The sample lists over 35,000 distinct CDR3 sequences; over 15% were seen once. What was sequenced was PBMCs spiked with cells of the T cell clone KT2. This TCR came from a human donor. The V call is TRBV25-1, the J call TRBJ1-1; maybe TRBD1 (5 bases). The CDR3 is CASSKQANTEAFF. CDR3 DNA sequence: TGTGCCAGCAGTAAACAGGCGAACACTGAAGCTTTCTTT.